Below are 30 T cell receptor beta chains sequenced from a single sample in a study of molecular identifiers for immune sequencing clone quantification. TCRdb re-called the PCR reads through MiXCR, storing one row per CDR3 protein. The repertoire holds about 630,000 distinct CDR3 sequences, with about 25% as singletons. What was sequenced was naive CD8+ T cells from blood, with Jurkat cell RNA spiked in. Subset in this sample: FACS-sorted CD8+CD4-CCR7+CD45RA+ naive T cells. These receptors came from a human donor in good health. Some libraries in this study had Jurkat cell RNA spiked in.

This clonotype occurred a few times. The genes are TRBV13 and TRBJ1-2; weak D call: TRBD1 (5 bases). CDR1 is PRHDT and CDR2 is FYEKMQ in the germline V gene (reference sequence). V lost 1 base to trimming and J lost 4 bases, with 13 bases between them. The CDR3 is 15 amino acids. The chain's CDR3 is CASSLETGPFYGYTF. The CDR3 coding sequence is TGTGCCAGCAGCTTAGAAACAGGCCCTTTCTATGGCTACACCTTC. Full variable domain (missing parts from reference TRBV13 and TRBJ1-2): AAGVIQSPRHLIKEKRETATLKCYPIPRHDTVYWYQQGPGQDPQFLISFYEKMQSDKGSIPDRFSAQQFSDYHSELNMSSLELGDSALYFCASSLETGPFYGYTFGSGTRLTVV.

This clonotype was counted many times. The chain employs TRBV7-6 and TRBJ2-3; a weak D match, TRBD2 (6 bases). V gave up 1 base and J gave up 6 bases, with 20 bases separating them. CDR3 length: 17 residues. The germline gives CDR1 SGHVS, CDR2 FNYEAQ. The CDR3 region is CASSLDSGEVTKDTQYF. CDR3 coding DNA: TGTGCCAGCAGCTTAGATTCGGGAGAGGTGACGAAGGATACGCAGTATTTT.

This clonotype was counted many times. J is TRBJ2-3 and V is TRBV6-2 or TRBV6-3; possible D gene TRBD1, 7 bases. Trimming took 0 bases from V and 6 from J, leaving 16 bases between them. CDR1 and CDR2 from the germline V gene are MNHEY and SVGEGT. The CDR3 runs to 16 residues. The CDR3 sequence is CASSYSQGGLTDTQYF. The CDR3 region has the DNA TGTGCCAGCAGTTACTCCCAGGGGGGCCTGACGGATACGCAGTATTTT.

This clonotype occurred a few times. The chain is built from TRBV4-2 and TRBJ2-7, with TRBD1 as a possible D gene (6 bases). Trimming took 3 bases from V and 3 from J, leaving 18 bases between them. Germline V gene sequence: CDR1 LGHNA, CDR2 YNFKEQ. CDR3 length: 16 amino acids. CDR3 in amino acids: CASSQTGSVLDYEQYF. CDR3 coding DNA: TGTGCCAGCAGCCAGACAGGCTCAGTCCTGGACTACGAGCAGTACTTC.

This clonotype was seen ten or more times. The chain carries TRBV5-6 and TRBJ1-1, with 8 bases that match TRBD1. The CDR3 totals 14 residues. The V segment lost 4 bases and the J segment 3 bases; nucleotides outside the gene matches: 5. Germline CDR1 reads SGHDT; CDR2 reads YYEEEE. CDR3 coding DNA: TGTGCCAGCAGCCGTGTGACAGGGGACACTGAAGCTTTCTTT. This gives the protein CASSRVTGDTEAFF. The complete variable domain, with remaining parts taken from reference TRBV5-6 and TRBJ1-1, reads DAGVTQSPTHLIKTRGQQVTLRCSPKSGHDTVSWYQQALGQGPQFIFQYYEEEERQRGNFPDRFSGHQFPNYSSELNVNALLLGDSALYLCASSRVTGDTEAFFGQGTRLTVV.

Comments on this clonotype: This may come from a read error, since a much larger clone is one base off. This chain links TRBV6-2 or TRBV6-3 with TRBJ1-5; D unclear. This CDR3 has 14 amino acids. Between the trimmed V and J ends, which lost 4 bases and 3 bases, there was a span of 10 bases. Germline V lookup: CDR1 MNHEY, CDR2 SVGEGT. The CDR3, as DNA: TGTGCCAGCAGTTCCGTCAGGTACAATCAGCCCCAGCATTTT. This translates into CASSSVRYNQPQHF.

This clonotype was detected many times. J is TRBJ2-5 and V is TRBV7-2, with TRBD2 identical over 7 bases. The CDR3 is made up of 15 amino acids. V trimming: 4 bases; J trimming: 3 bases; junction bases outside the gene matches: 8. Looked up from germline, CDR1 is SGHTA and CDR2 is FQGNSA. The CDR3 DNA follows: TGTGCCAGCAGCTCCGGTGGCAGCGGGGAAGAGACCCAGTACTTC. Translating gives CASSSGGSGEETQYF. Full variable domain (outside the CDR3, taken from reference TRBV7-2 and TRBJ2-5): GAGVSQSPSNKVTEKGKDVELRCDPISGHTALYWYRQSLGQGLEFLIYFQGNSAPDKSGLPSDRFSAERTGGSVSTLTIQRTQQEDSAVYLCASSSGGSGEETQYFGPGTRLLVL.

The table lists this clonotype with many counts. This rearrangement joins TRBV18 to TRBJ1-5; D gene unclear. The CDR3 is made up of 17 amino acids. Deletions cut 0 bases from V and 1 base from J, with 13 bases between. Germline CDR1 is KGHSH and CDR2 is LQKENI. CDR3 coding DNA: TGTGCCAGCTCACCACCGCTGTTGGGTCGGAGCAATCAGCCCCAGCATTTT. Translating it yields CASSPPLLGRSNQPQHF. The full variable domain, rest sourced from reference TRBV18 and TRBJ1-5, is NAGVMQNPRHLVRRRGQEARLRCSPMKGHSHVYWYRQLPEEGLKFMVYLQKENIIDESGMPKERFSAEFPKEGPSILRIQQVVRGDSAAYFCASSPPLLGRSNQPQHFGDGTRLSIL.

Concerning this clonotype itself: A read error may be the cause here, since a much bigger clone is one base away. CDR3 sequence (DNA): TGTGCCAGCAGTTACTCGAGGCTAGCGGGGATGAGCACCGGGGAGCTGTTTTTT. Translating gives CASSYSRLAGMSTGELFF. V usage is TRBV6-2 or TRBV6-3 and J usage is TRBJ2-2; 9 bases match TRBD2. Losses at the gene ends were 0 bases for V and 4 bases for J; bases not matched to a gene: 9. Germline CDR1 MNHEY, CDR2 SVGEGT. The CDR3 covers 18 residues.

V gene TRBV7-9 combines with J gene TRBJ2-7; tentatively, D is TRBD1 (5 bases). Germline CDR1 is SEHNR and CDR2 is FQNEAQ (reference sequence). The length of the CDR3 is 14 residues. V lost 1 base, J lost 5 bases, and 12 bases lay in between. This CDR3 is CASSLGSGIHEQYF. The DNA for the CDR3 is TGTGCCAGCAGCTTAGGTTCAGGGATCCACGAGCAGTACTTC.

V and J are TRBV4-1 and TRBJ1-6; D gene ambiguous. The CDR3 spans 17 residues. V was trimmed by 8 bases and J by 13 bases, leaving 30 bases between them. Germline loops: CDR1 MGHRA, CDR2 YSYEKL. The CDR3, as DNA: TGCGCCAGCCGCCCTGCTCGCAACAGCGGGCTAGCTTCCCCCCTCCACTTT. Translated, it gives CASRPARNSGLASPLHF.

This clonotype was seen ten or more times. CDR3 amino acids: CASSPYGSPEAFF. Here the CDR3 DNA reads TGCGCCAGCAGCCCCTACGGGTCCCCTGAAGCTTTCTTT. The V gene is TRBV4-1, the J gene TRBJ1-1; no clear D gene. CDR3 length: 13 amino acids. Germline V gene lookup returns CDR1 MGHRA and CDR2 YSYEKL. V was shortened by 4 bases and J by 6 bases, with 12 bases between the two germline ends.

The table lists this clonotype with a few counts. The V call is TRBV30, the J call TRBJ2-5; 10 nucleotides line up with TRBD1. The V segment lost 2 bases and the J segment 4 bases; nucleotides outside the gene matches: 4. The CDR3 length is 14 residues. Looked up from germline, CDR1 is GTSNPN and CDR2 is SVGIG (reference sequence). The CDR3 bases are TGTGCCTGGAGTAAGGGACAGGGGACAGAGACCCAGTACTTC. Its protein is CAWSKGQGTETQYF.

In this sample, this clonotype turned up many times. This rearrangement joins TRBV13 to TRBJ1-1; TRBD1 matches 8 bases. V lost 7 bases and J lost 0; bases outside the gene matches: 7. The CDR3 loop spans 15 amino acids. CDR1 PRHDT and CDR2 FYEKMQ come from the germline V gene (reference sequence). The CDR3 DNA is TGTGCCAGCATGGCCGGGACAGGAGTGAACACTGAAGCTTTCTTT. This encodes CASMAGTGVNTEAFF.

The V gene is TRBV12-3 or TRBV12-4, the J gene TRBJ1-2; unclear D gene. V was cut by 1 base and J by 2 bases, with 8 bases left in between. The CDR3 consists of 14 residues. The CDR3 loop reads CASSLVSRNYGYTF. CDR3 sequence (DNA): TGTGCCAGCAGTTTAGTCTCCAGGAACTATGGCTACACCTTC.

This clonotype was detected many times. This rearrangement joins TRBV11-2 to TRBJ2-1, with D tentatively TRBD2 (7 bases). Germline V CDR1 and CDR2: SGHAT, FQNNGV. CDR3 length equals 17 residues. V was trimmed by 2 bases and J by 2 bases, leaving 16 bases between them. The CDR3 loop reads CASSLLGGQLAYNEQFF. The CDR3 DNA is TGTGCCAGCAGCTTATTGGGGGGGCAGCTTGCCTACAATGAGCAGTTCTTC.

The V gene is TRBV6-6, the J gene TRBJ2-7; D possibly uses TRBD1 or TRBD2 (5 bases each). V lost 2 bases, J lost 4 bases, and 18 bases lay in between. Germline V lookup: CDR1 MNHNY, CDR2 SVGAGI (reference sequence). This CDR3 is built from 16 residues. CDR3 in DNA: TGTGCCAGCAGTTACGCTAGCTTCGACAGCCCTTACGAGCAGTACTTC. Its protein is CASSYASFDSPYEQYF.

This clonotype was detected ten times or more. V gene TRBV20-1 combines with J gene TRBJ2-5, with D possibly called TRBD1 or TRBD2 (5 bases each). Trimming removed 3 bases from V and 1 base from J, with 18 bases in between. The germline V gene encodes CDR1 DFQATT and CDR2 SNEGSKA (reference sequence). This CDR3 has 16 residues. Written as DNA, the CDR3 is TGCAGTGCTAGTAGGGGAGCCCACGCATCCCAAGAGACCCAGTACTTC. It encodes CSASRGAHASQETQYF.

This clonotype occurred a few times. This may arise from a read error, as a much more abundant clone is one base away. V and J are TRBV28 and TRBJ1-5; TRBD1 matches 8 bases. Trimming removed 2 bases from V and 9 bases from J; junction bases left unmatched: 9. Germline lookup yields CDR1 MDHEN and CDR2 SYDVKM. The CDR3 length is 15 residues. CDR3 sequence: CASSLIAGGYLPQHF. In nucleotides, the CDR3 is TGTGCCAGCAGTTTAATTGCAGGGGGCTACCTGCCCCAGCATTTT.

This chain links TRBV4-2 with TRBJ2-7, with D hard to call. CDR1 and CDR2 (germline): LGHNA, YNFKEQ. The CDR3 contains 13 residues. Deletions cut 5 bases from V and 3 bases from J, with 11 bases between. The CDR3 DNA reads TGTGCCAGCAGCGACGACTCGAACTACGAGCAGTACTTC. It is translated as CASSDDSNYEQYF.

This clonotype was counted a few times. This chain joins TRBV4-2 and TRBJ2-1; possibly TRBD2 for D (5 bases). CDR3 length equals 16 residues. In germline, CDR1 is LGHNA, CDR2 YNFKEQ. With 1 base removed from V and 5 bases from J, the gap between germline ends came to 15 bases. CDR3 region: CASSQGGWLADNEQFF. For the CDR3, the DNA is TGTGCCAGCAGCCAAGGGGGATGGCTAGCCGACAATGAGCAGTTCTTC.

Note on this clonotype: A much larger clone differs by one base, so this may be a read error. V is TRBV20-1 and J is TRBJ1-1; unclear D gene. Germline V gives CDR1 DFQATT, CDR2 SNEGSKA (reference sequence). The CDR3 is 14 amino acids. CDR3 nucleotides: TGCAGTGCTACCTTTAGGACCGAGAACTCTGAAGCTTTCTTT. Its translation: CSATFRTENSEAFF.

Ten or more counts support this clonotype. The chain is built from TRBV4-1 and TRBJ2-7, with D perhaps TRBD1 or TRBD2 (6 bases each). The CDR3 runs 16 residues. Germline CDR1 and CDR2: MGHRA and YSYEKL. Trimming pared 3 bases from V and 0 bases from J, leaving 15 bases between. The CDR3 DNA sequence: TGCGCCAGCAGCCATAAGTCGGGGGACAACTCCTACGAGCAGTACTTC. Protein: CASSHKSGDNSYEQYF.

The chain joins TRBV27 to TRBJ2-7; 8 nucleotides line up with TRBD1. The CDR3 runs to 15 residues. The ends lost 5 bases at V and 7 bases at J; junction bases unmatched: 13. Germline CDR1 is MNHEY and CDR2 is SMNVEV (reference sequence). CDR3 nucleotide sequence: TGTGCCAGCAGTACAAACCGGGACAGGCCTTTGGAGCAGTACTTC. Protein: CASSTNRDRPLEQYF.

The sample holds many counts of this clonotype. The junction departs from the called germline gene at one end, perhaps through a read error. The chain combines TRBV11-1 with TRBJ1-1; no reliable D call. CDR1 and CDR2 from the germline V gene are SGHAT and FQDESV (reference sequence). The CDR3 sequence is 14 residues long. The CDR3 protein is CASSLGPMNTEAFF. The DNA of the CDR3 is TGCGCCAGCAGCCTAGGCCCCATGAACACTGAAGCTTTCTTT.

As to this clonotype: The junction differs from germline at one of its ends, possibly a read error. CDR3 sequence (DNA): TGTGCCAGCACCCCGGACAGTAGCGGTTACGAGCAGAACTTC. Encoded protein: CASTPDSSGYEQNF. The chain employs TRBV2 and TRBJ2-7, with D possibly called TRBD1 or TRBD2 (6 bases each). The CDR3 is 14 residues long. Germline V gene sequence: CDR1 SNHLY, CDR2 FYNNEI.

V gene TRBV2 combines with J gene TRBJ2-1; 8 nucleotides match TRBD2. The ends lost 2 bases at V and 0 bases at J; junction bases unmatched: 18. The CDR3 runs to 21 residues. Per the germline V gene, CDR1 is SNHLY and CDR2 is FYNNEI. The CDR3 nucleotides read TGTGCCAGCAGTGAACTTCTTACGACTAGCGCTGCCTCGAGCTCCTACAATGAGCAGTTCTTC. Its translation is CASSELLTTSAASSSYNEQFF.

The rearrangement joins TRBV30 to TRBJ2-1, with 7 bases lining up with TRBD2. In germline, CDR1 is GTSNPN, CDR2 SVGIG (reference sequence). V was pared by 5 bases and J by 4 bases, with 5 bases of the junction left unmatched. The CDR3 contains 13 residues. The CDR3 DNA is TGTGCCTGGGGCCCCGGGAGGTACAATGAGCAGTTCTTC. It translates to CAWGPGRYNEQFF.

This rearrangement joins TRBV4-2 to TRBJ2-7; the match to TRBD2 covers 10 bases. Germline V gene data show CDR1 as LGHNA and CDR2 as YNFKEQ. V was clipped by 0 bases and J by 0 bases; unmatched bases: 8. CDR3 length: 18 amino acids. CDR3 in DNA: TGTGCCAGCAGCCAAGATGGGAGCGGGAGGGGGAGCTCCTACGAGCAGTACTTC. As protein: CASSQDGSGRGSSYEQYF.

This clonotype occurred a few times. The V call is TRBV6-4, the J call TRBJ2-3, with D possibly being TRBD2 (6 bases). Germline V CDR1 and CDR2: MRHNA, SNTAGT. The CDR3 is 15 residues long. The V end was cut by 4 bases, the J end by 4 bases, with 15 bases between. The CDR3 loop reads CASSAGTLSADTQYF. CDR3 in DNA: TGTGCCAGCAGTGCCGGGACTCTTTCGGCAGATACGCAGTATTTT.